The source of this TCR beta chain is a study of blood T cells in healthy people across ages. PCR was performed a second time for about 7 to 12 cycles using a sample-barcoded 5' primer and a J-beta primer mix. TCRdb independently ran MiXCR on the 5' RACE reads; one entry per CDR3 protein. The data hold 700,000 to 950,000 distinct CDR3 sequences, with around 40% observed a single time. Per sample, extraction of total RNA gave at least 6 micrograms in every case. This CDR3 comprises 19 residues. CDR1 SGDLS and CDR2 YYNGEE come from the germline V gene. J gave up 2 bases and V 0 bases, and 13 bases lay outside the gene matches.

The receptor was isolated from a woman in her sixties or seventies in good health. The sequenced material came from blood. The chain carries TRBV9 and TRBJ2-3; 9 positions agree with TRBD2. CDR3 region: CASSVATELGGRVTDTQYF. CDR3 bases: TGTGCCAGCAGCGTAGCTACAGAGTTAGGCGGGAGGGTCACAGATACGCAGTATTTT. The whole variable domain, remainder taken from reference TRBV9 and TRBJ2-3, is DSGVTQTPKHLITATGQRVTLRCSPRSGDLSVYWYQQSLDQGLQFLIQYYNGEERAKGNILERFSAQQFPDLHSELNLSSLELGDSALYFCASSVATELGGRVTDTQYFGPGTRLTVL.